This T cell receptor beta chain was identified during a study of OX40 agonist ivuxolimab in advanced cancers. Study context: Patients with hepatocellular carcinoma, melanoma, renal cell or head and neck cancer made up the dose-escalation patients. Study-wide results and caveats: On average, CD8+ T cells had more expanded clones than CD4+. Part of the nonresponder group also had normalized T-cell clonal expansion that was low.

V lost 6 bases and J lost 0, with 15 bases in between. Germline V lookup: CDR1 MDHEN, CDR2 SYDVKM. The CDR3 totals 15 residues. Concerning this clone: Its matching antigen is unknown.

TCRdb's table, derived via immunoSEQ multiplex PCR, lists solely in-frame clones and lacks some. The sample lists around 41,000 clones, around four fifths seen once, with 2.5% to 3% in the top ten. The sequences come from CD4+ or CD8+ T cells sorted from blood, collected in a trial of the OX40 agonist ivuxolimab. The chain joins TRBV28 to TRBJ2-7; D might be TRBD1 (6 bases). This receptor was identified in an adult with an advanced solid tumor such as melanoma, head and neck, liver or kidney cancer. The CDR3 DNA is TGTGCCAGCAGCTCCCAGGGGCCGAGCTCCTACGAGCAGTACTTC. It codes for CASSSQGPSSYEQYF.